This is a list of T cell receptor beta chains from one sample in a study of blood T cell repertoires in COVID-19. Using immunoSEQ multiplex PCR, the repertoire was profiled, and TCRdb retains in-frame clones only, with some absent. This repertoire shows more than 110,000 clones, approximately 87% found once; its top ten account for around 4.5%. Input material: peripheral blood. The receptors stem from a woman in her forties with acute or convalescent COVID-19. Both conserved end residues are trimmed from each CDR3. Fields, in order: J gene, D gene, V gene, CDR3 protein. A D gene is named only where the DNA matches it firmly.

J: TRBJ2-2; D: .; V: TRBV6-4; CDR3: ASSEEGTNTGELF
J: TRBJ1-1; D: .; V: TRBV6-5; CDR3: ASSPNSMNTEAF
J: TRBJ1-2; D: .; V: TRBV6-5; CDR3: ASRVSPYGYT
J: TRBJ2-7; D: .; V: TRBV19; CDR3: ASRGDSYEQY
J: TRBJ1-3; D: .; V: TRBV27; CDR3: ASRNTAGNTIY
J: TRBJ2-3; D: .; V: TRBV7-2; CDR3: ASASWTGRGDTQY
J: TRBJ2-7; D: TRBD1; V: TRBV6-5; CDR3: ASSSWGQGTREQY
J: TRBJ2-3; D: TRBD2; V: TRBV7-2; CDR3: ASSIRLAGGGRDTQY
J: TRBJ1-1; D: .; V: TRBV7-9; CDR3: ASSLLGANTEAF
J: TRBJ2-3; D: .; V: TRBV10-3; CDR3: AITVSLSTDTQY
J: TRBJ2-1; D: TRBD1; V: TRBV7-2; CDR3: ASSFSGTGYFNEQF
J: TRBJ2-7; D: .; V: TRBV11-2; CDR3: ASKDYSSYEQY
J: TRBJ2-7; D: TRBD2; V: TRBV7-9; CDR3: ASSSTSGRYYEQY
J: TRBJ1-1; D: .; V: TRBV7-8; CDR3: ASSLRGVLHTDTEAF
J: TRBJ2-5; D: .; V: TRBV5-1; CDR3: ASSLEPAVMRETQY
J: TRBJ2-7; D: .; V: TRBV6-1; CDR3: ASSERTPTYEQY
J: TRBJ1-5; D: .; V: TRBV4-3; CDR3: ASSQWRDQPQH
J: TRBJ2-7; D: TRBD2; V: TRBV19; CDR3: ASRAATGGPGEQY
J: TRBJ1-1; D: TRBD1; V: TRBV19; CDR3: ASRGTGQMNTEAF
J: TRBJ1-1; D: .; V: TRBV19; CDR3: ASTERGAGAF
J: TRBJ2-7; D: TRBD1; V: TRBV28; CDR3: ASSLTGSVQY
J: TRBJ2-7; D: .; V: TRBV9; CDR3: ASGAGDNFAYEQY
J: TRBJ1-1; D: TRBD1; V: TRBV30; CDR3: AWSFRTGRGTEAF
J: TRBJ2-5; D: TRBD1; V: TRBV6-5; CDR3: ASSTQGERGETQY
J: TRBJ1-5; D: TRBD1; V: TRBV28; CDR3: ASSDRDQMLLAQH
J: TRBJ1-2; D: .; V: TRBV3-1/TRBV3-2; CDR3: ASSPRSNYGYT
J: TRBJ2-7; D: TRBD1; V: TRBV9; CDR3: ASSQGQGSYEQY